The entry below gives a single TCR beta chain sequence along with its context. Sequencing used immunoSEQ multiplex PCR; TCRdb keeps in-frame clones, though not all of them. The sample has about 75,000 clones, 84% seen once. Germline V gene lookup returns CDR1 SGHTA and CDR2 FQGNSA. The CDR3 spans 14 residues. The V and J ends lost 5 bases and 3 bases, in that order; junction bases with no gene match: 4. These data are taken from a study of control samples from healthy donors and cancer patients. The V call is TRBV7-2, the J call TRBJ2-1; 7 bases fit TRBD2. The source is a man aged 45-60 years in good health. Sample: blood. CDR3 nucleotides: TGTGCCAGCAGCCCTAGCGGCATCTACAATGAGCAGTTCTTC. Translated: CASSPSGIYNEQFF.